A single sample gave rise to the 18 T cell receptor beta chains below, sequenced in a study of blood T cells in healthy people across ages. Through a sample-barcoded 5' primer and a J-beta primer mix, a second PCR was run for roughly 7 to 12 cycles. A single record per CDR3 protein comes from TCRdb applying MiXCR to the 5' RACE reads. The sample shows under 700,000 distinct CDR3 sequences, under 30% of them seen only once. A further study also used this sample, focusing on T cells of mothers and their children.

The sequenced sample was blood. These receptor sequences come from a boy between 10 and 17 years old in good health.

The sample holds a few counts of this clonotype. The V call is TRBV29-1, the J call TRBJ2-7; no definite D call. The CDR3 sequence is 11 residues long. In germline, CDR1 is SQVTM, CDR2 ANQGSEA. The V and J ends lost 1 base and 6 bases respectively, with 7 bases between them. The CDR3 is CSVEVSSEQYF. The CDR3 DNA is TGCAGCGTTGAAGTCAGCTCCGAGCAGTACTTC.

This clonotype showed up just a few times. The chain employs TRBV11-1 and TRBJ2-7; 9 bases map to TRBD2. Per the germline V gene, CDR1 is SGHAT and CDR2 is FQDESV (reference sequence). This CDR3 has 19 residues. Unmatched junction bases numbered 21, after V lost 5 bases and J lost 4 bases. CDR3 in amino acids: CASSLRRGIAGGLEYEQYF. CDR3 in DNA: TGTGCCAGCAGCCTTCGTCGCGGGATTGCGGGAGGGCTCGAATACGAGCAGTACTTC.

The sample holds a few counts of this clonotype. The genes are TRBV21-1 and TRBJ1-5. TRBV21-1 is termed a pseudogene. This CDR3 has 15 residues. The CDR3 DNA reads as TGTGCCAGCAGCCACCGGCCTAAGGGCAATCAGCCCCAGCATTTT. This codes for CASSHRPKGNQPQHF.

In this sample, this clonotype turned up a few times. CDR3 bases: TGCAGCGTTCGGGCAGGGATCCAAGAGACCCAGTACTTC. It is translated as CSVRAGIQETQYF. This sequence joins TRBV29-1 and TRBJ2-5, with a possible D match to TRBD1 (5 bases). The CDR3 sequence is 13 residues long. Between the trimmed V and J ends, which lost 5 bases and 1 base, there was a span of 11 bases. In germline, CDR1 is SQVTM, CDR2 ANQGSEA.

This clonotype turned up a few times. This chain connects TRBV6-2 or TRBV6-3 to TRBJ2-2, with 8 bases aligning to TRBD2. Looked up from germline, CDR1 is MNHEY and CDR2 is SVGEGT. CDR3 length equals 15 residues. Trimming cost V 6 bases and J 6 bases; bases outside gene matches: 9. The CDR3 sequence is CASRPQRELAGELFF. The CDR3 bases are TGTGCCAGCAGACCGCAGCGGGAGTTAGCCGGGGAGCTGTTTTTT.

This clonotype was seen a handful of times. The rearrangement joins TRBV7-9 to TRBJ2-4, with a possible D match to TRBD2 (7 bases). This CDR3 region has 16 residues. V lost 3 bases, J lost 10 bases, and 22 bases lay in between. The germline gives CDR1 SEHNR, CDR2 FQNEAQ (reference sequence). This CDR3 is CASSFTSRGRGVIQYF. The CDR3 nucleotides read TGTGCCAGCAGCTTTACGTCGCGGGGGCGAGGGGTAATTCAGTACTTC. The complete variable domain, with remaining parts taken from reference TRBV7-9 and TRBJ2-4, reads DTGVSQNPRHKITKRGQNVTFRCDPISEHNRLYWYRQTLGQGPEFLTYFQNEAQLEKSRLLSDRFSAERPKGSFSTLEIQRTEQGDSAMYLCASSFTSRGRGVIQYFGAGTRLSVL.

This clonotype has just a few counts. The rearrangement links TRBV5-1 to TRBJ2-1, with D unclear. Germline V gene data show CDR1 as SGHRS and CDR2 as YFSETQ. The CDR3 has 12 amino acids. Trimming left V 0 bases short and J 7 bases short, with 5 bases between. The CDR3 sequence: CASSLELNEQFF. In DNA, the CDR3 is TGCGCCAGCAGCTTGGAACTAAATGAGCAGTTCTTC.

This clonotype was found a few times. The chain has TRBV4-3 and TRBJ2-3, with a weak D call TRBD2 (5 bases). Per the germline V gene, CDR1 is LGHNA and CDR2 is YSLEER. The V and J ends lost 0 bases and 0 bases respectively, with 22 bases between them. There are 20 residues in the CDR3. This chain's CDR3 is CASSQERGHRGWTSTDTQYF. In DNA, the CDR3 is TGCGCCAGCAGCCAAGAGAGAGGGCACCGAGGATGGACTAGCACAGATACGCAGTATTTT.

The chain combines TRBV29-1 with TRBJ2-3; D remains ambiguous. From germline, CDR1 is SQVTM and CDR2 ANQGSEA. V was cut by 7 bases and J by 0 bases, with 17 bases left in between. This CDR3 region has 15 residues. This CDR3 reads CSARTDGPSTDTQYF. The DNA for the CDR3 is TGCAGCGCCCGAACAGACGGCCCAAGCACAGATACGCAGTATTTT.

This clonotype came up a few times. This chain connects TRBV6-5 to TRBJ2-6; D gene unclear. The V and J ends lost 4 bases and 0 bases respectively, with 4 bases between them. The length of the CDR3 is 14 residues. CDR1 is MNHEY, CDR2 SVGAGI, per germline. For the CDR3, the DNA is TGTGCCAGCAGTTTTACCTCTGGGGCCAACGTCCTGACTTTC. It specifies CASSFTSGANVLTF.

The rearrangement uses TRBV12-3 or TRBV12-4 and TRBJ1-2; the match to TRBD1 covers 8 bases. The V gene end was trimmed by 3 bases and the J gene end by 1 base; junction bases not matched to a gene: 4. The CDR3 consists of 15 residues. The CDR3 loop reads CASSLTGDINYGYTF. CDR3 DNA sequence: TGTGCCAGCAGTTTGACAGGGGACATTAACTATGGCTACACCTTC.

Ten or more counts support this clonotype. The chain employs TRBV11-2 and TRBJ2-5; D possibly corresponds to TRBD2 (6 bases). This CDR3 is 14 amino acids long. Germline values: CDR1 SGHAT, CDR2 FQNNGV. The ends were cut back, 5 bases at V and 2 bases at J, with 12 bases in the middle. The CDR3 DNA reads TGTGCCAGCAGCGGTCGGGACTCGCAAGAGACCCAGTACTTC. This translates into CASSGRDSQETQYF.

This clonotype appeared a few times. The chain is built from TRBV6-5 and TRBJ2-5, with a weak D call TRBD2 (7 bases). Matching the DNA end better, TRBJ2-1 makes the J call doubtful. The CDR3 loop spans 17 amino acids. The germline gives CDR1 MNHEY, CDR2 SVGAGI. In nucleotides, the CDR3 is TGTGCCAGCAGTTTTCGTCCGGGGAGGGGGACCTACAATGAGCAGTTCTTC. Translating it yields CASSFRPGRGTYNEQFF.

CDR3 region: CASSPLDKPATQYF. The CDR3 DNA is TGTGCCAGCAGCCCCCTGGACAAGCCCGCGACCCAGTACTTC. V usage is TRBV5-8 and J usage is TRBJ2-5, with a weak D call TRBD1 (5 bases). The germline V gene encodes CDR1 SGHTS and CDR2 YDEGEE. The CDR3 spans 14 residues. V shed 4 bases and J shed 7 bases, with 17 bases lying between them.

There are a few counts of this clonotype. The chain combines TRBV3-1 with TRBJ1-4, with 9 bases that match TRBD1. V dropped 4 bases and J dropped 3; count of bases not matched to a gene: 12. Germline-derived CDR1 and CDR2 are LGHDT and YNNKEL (reference sequence). CDR3 length equals 18 residues. The CDR3 here is CASSPKTNRGRSNEKLFF. CDR3 nucleotide sequence: TGTGCCAGCAGCCCCAAAACTAACAGGGGGCGGTCTAATGAAAAACTGTTTTTT.

The genes are TRBV11-2 and TRBJ2-7; unclear D gene. CDR3 size: 15 residues. Germline V lookup: CDR1 SGHAT, CDR2 FQNNGV. V lost 5 bases and J 3 bases, leaving 17 bases between the germline ends. CDR3 sequence reads: CASSPWAQEDYEQYF. The CDR3 DNA reads as TGTGCCAGCAGCCCATGGGCGCAGGAAGACTACGAGCAGTACTTC.

The rearrangement uses TRBV5-1 and TRBJ2-7; 7 bases agree with TRBD1. Germline CDR1 and CDR2: SGHRS and YFSETQ. V lost 3 bases and J lost 6; bases outside the gene matches: 6. CDR3 length: 13 residues. The CDR3 coding sequence is TGCGCCAGCAGCTCCCTAACAGGGGTCGAGCAGTACTTC. Translated: CASSSLTGVEQYF.

A few counts support this clonotype. This sequence joins TRBV28 and TRBJ1-1, with TRBD1 identical over 7 bases. V lost 6 bases to trimming and J lost 5 bases; unmatched junction nucleotides: 9. The CDR3 sequence is 14 residues long. CDR1 is MDHEN, CDR2 SYDVKM, per germline. CDR3 sequence: CASRTGPSTTEAFF. CDR3 DNA sequence: TGTGCCAGCAGGACAGGGCCGTCGACGACTGAAGCTTTCTTT. Based on the CDR3 plus reference TRBV28 and TRBJ1-1, the full variable domain is DVKVTQSSRYLVKRTGEKVFLECVQDMDHENMFWYRQDPGLGLRLIYFSYDVKMKEKGDIPEGYSVSREKKERFSLILESASTNQTSMYLCASRTGPSTTEAFFGQGTRLTVV.